This T cell receptor beta chain came from a study of blood T cell repertoires in COVID-19. The overall study: Researchers got acute and convalescent COVID-19 samples from the United States, Italy and Spain.

V dropped 4 bases and J dropped 2 bases, with 9 bases sitting between them. Germline V lookup: CDR1 SEHNR, CDR2 FQNEAQ (reference sequence). The CDR3 spans 14 residues. Here immunoSEQ multiplex PCR was the method, and the copy in TCRdb shows in-frame clones only, minus some. The profile covers 180,000 or so clones, with roughly 83% appearing a single time and over 10% taken by the ten largest. The age range of participants was 18 to 89 years, with residence in 20 to 25 US areas. Cohort allocation depended upon clinical history that participants reported. Among Cohort 3 donors, those recovered had two negative PCRs, clearance, or symptom resolution.

The chain links TRBV7-9 to TRBJ1-5; no clear D. The sample was PBMCs or T cells enriched from blood (not recorded which). This clonotype was obtained from a woman aged 55-69 years who had recovered from COVID-19. CDR3 region: CASSSSGGNQPQHF. CDR3 nucleotides: TGTGCCAGCAGCTCCTCGGGAGGCAATCAGCCCCAGCATTTT. Complete variable domain (other parts from reference TRBV7-9 and TRBJ1-5): DTGVSQNPRHKITKRGQNVTFRCDPISEHNRLYWYRQTLGQGPEFLTYFQNEAQLEKSRLLSDRFSAERPKGSFSTLEIQRTEQGDSAMYLCASSSSGGNQPQHFGDGTRLSIL.